The next 27 T cell receptor beta chains were all read from a single sample in a study of T cell responses to AZD1222 COVID-19 vaccine. Profiled with immunoSEQ multiplex PCR; TCRdb holds only in-frame clones, not every one. The table shows 110,000 to 150,000 clones, with more than 75% occurring only once. The sample was peripheral blood, taken 28 days after the second AZD1222 dose. The receptors here all came from an adult who received the AZD1222 COVID-19 vaccine.

The genes are TRBV18 and TRBJ2-2; D possibly corresponds to TRBD2 (6 bases). The CDR3 spans 15 residues. The ends were cut back, 3 bases at V and 6 bases at J, with 14 bases in the middle. Germline loops: CDR1 KGHSH, CDR2 LQKENI. The CDR3 loop is CASSPPETSPGELFF. The CDR3 DNA reads TGTGCCAGCTCACCGCCCGAAACTAGCCCCGGGGAGCTGTTTTTT.

The chain employs TRBV3-1 (or the pseudogene TRBV3-2) and TRBJ2-7; D unclear. Germline CDR1 is LGHDT and CDR2 is YNNKEL (reference sequence). There are 15 residues in the CDR3. Trimming took 1 base from V and 4 from J, leaving 14 bases between them. The CDR3 nucleotides read TGTGCCAGCAGCCAAGGGGAACGGACGGCTTACGAGCAGTACTTC. It codes for CASSQGERTAYEQYF.

The gene calls are TRBV6-7 and TRBJ1-1; D is unresolved. TRBV6-7 is an ORF, and what it does is uncertain. This CDR3 has 16 amino acids. Trimming removed 0 bases at V and 6 bases at J, with 17 bases between. The CDR3, as DNA: TGTGCCAGCAGTTACTCGGCACGGCTGCGGTCCGCTGAAGCTTTCTTT. Translation gives CASSYSARLRSAEAFF.

The chain employs TRBV5-1 and TRBJ2-2; D might be TRBD1 (6 bases). The CDR3 spans 15 residues. The germline V gene encodes CDR1 SGHRS and CDR2 YFSETQ. The V end lost 4 bases, the J end lost 2 bases, and 12 bases lay between the germline ends. The CDR3 DNA is TGCGCCAGCAGCCTGAGGACAGCCAACACCGGGGAGCTGTTTTTT. Amino acids: CASSLRTANTGELFF.

The V gene is TRBV5-8, the J gene TRBJ1-5; D unresolved. The CDR3 consists of 15 residues. Germline CDR1 is SGHTS and CDR2 is YDEGEE. Trimming removed 2 bases from V and 1 base from J, with 10 bases in between. The CDR3 region has the DNA TGTGCCAGCAGCTTAAAGGGCTACAGCAATCAGCCCCAGCATTTT. It translates to CASSLKGYSNQPQHF.

This clone has more than one count but fewer than ten. The CDR3 loop reads CASSLWTMKAGVISYEQYF. The CDR3 DNA sequence: TGTGCCAGCAGTTTATGGACGATGAAGGCAGGGGTTATCTCCTACGAGCAGTACTTC. The rearrangement links TRBV28 to TRBJ2-7; D may be TRBD1 (6 bases). V lost 0 bases to trimming and J lost 0 bases, with 21 bases between them. Germline V gene sequence: CDR1 MDHEN, CDR2 SYDVKM. This CDR3 spans 19 amino acids.

This rearrangement joins TRBV6-1 to TRBJ2-1; TRBD2 is a possible D gene (5 bases). Germline V gene data show CDR1 as MNHNS and CDR2 as SASEGT. V lost 2 bases and J 9 bases, leaving 14 bases between the germline ends. The CDR3 spans 14 residues. The CDR3 DNA reads as TGTGCCAGCAGTGAAACCCCAGCGGCGGGTGAGCAGTTCTTC. Its translation: CASSETPAAGEQFF.

The chain carries TRBV11-2 and TRBJ1-1, with D tentatively TRBD1 (6 bases). The CDR3 spans 13 residues. The V gene lost 8 bases and the J gene lost 8 bases, with 18 bases spanning the gap. Per the germline V gene, CDR1 is SGHAT and CDR2 is FQNNGV. CDR3 nucleotide sequence: TGTGCCAGCGGTTTTAACAGGGCGGCAGAAGCTTTCTTT. It specifies CASGFNRAAEAFF.

The rearrangement uses TRBV7-3 and TRBJ2-3; D is ambiguous. Germline V gene lookup returns CDR1 SGHTA and CDR2 FQGTGA. The CDR3 has 12 amino acids. Trimming stripped 0 bases from V and 4 bases from J, with 2 bases between. The CDR3, as DNA: TGTGCCAGCAGCTTAACTGCAGATACGCAGTATTTT. This encodes CASSLTADTQYF.

This chain connects TRBV19 to TRBJ2-5; a possible D gene is TRBD1 (6 bases). This CDR3 is built from 14 residues. V was pared by 1 base and J by 3 bases, with 9 bases between. Germline CDR1 is LNHDA and CDR2 is SQIVND (reference sequence). In nucleotides, the CDR3 is TGTGCCAGTAGTATAGGGACAGTAAAAGAGACCCAGTACTTC. As protein: CASSIGTVKETQYF.

In this sample, this clone turned up once. This chain joins TRBV10-2 and TRBJ2-2; D might be TRBD1 (5 bases). The CDR3 loop spans 13 amino acids. The germline V gene encodes CDR1 WSHSY and CDR2 SAAADI. The ends were cut back, 8 bases at V and 4 bases at J, with 11 bases in the middle. The CDR3 sequence is CASGRAATGELFF. As DNA, the CDR3 is TGCGCCAGCGGCAGGGCTGCCACCGGGGAGCTGTTTTTT.

This clone showed up just a few times. The chain couples TRBV9 to TRBJ2-7, with 8 bases that match TRBD1. Germline lookup yields CDR1 SGDLS and CDR2 YYNGEE. The CDR3 length is 16 residues. Trimming removed 4 bases from V and 3 bases from J; junction bases left unmatched: 12. CDR3 amino acids: CASSPRPGTGGYEQYF. DNA for the CDR3: TGTGCCAGCAGCCCTCGTCCCGGGACAGGTGGCTACGAGCAGTACTTC. The complete variable domain, with remaining parts taken from reference TRBV9 and TRBJ2-7, reads DSGVTQTPKHLITATGQRVTLRCSPRSGDLSVYWYQQSLDQGLQFLIQYYNGEERAKGNILERFSAQQFPDLHSELNLSSLELGDSALYFCASSPRPGTGGYEQYFGPGTRLTVT.

In its sample, this clone was seen once. V and J are TRBV7-9 and TRBJ1-3, with unresolved D. CDR1 SEHNR and CDR2 FQNEAQ come from the germline V gene (reference sequence). The CDR3 loop spans 14 amino acids. V was trimmed by 4 bases and J by 4 bases, leaving 11 bases between them. The CDR3 sequence: CASSWVSEGNTIYF. CDR3 in DNA: TGTGCCAGCAGCTGGGTATCGGAAGGAAACACCATATATTTT.

The CDR3 coding sequence is TGTGCCAGCAGGAAGACATGGGGGAGCAATCAGCCCCAGCATTTT. Residues: CASRKTWGSNQPQHF. The J gene is TRBJ1-5, the V gene TRBV6-5; TRBD1 might be the D (5 bases). The V gene's germline CDR1 is MNHEY and CDR2 SVGAGI. The length of the CDR3 is 15 residues. V was cut by 6 bases and J by 1 base, with 13 bases left in between.

V and J are TRBV14 and TRBJ2-3; maybe TRBD2 (5 bases). Germline lookup yields CDR1 SGHDN and CDR2 FVKESK. With 6 bases removed from V and 1 base from J, the gap between germline ends came to 8 bases. The CDR3 runs 13 residues. CDR3 nucleotide sequence: TGTGCCAGCAGGAATAGCGGCACAGATACGCAGTATTTT. Its protein product is CASRNSGTDTQYF.

This clone came up once. The V call is TRBV27, the J call TRBJ2-7; D gene ambiguous. CDR1 and CDR2 from the germline V gene are MNHEY and SMNVEV (reference sequence). The CDR3 sequence is 13 residues long. V was shortened by 0 bases and J by 5 bases, with 8 bases between the two germline ends. CDR3 DNA: TGTGCCAGCAGTTTATCGCCCTTCCACGAGCAGTACTTC. It is translated as CASSLSPFHEQYF.

The chain combines TRBV18 with TRBJ2-3; perhaps TRBD2 as D (6 bases). This CDR3 has 16 residues. V lost 4 bases and J lost 9, with 23 bases in between. The V gene's germline CDR1 is KGHSH and CDR2 LQKENI. In DNA, the CDR3 is TGTGCCAGCTCACTAACAACATATAGCGGAGGGGAGACGCAGTATTTT. Translation gives CASSLTTYSGGETQYF.

The chain recombines TRBV5-1 with TRBJ2-2, with 7 bases matching TRBD1. The CDR3 is made up of 15 amino acids. V shed 4 bases, J shed 0 bases, and the junction held 3 bases outside the gene matches. In germline, CDR1 is SGHRS, CDR2 YFSETQ. The CDR3: CASSRGQPNTGELFF. For the CDR3, the DNA is TGCGCCAGCAGCAGGGGACAGCCGAACACCGGGGAGCTGTTTTTT.

The chain combines TRBV5-4 with TRBJ1-2, with D unclear. This CDR3 contains 15 residues. The V gene's germline CDR1 is SGHNT and CDR2 YYREEE (reference sequence). V lost 3 bases to trimming and J lost 0 bases, with 12 bases between them. In nucleotides, the CDR3 is TGTGCCAGCAGCTCGAGGGCAGGTCCTAACTATGGCTACACCTTC. Protein product: CASSSRAGPNYGYTF. Drawing the rest from reference TRBV5-4 and TRBJ1-2, the complete variable domain is ETGVTQSPTHLIKTRGQQVTLRCSSQSGHNTVSWYQQALGQGPQFIFQYYREEENGRGNFPPRFSGLQFPNYSSELNVNALELDDSALYLCASSSRAGPNYGYTFGSGTRLTVV.

This clone was counted once. The rearrangement joins TRBV4-1 to TRBJ2-7, with D perhaps matching TRBD2 (6 bases). The length of the CDR3 is 14 residues. With 0 bases removed from V and 4 bases from J, the gap between germline ends came to 10 bases. Germline V gene lookup returns CDR1 MGHRA and CDR2 YSYEKL. CDR3 coding DNA: TGCGCCAGCAGCCAAGATTCTGGGGGGTACGAGCAGTACTTC. It specifies CASSQDSGGYEQYF.

Here the CDR3 reads CASSQGSAFEAFF. The CDR3 coding sequence is TGTGCCAGCAGCCAAGGTTCAGCGTTTGAAGCTTTCTTT. This chain uses TRBV14 with TRBJ1-1; D not certain. Trimming removed 1 base from V and 7 bases from J, with 10 bases in between. This CDR3 region has 13 residues. Germline lookup yields CDR1 SGHDN and CDR2 FVKESK.

This sequence joins TRBV6-6 and TRBJ1-6; unclear D gene. Trimming removed 10 bases at V and 5 bases at J, with 12 bases between. The CDR3 sequence is 13 residues long. Per the germline V gene, CDR1 is MNHNY and CDR2 is SVGAGI (reference sequence). DNA for the CDR3: TGTGCCACCCAGAGCGCTAATAATTCACCCCTCCACTTT. This encodes CATQSANNSPLHF.

The chain is built from TRBV5-1 and TRBJ2-7; tentative D call: TRBD2 (6 bases). Germline V gene sequence: CDR1 SGHRS, CDR2 YFSETQ. V dropped 4 bases and J dropped 5 bases, with 19 bases sitting between them. This CDR3 contains 15 residues. CDR3 sequence: CASSPGAGTGDEQYF. As DNA, the CDR3 is TGCGCCAGCAGCCCTGGCGCGGGGACCGGGGACGAGCAGTACTTC.

This chain connects TRBV2 to TRBJ2-2; perhaps D is TRBD1 or TRBD2 (7 bases each). The CDR3 sequence is 17 residues long. Trimming removed 5 bases at V and 5 bases at J, with 21 bases between. The germline V gene encodes CDR1 SNHLY and CDR2 FYNNEI. The CDR3 DNA follows: TGTGCCAGCAGTACCAGGGACAGTCCCGGGGGGACCGGGGAGCTGTTTTTT. Protein product: CASSTRDSPGGTGELFF.

The chain links TRBV4-1 to TRBJ1-2; a possible D gene is TRBD1 (5 bases). There are 14 residues in the CDR3. The V gene lost 1 base and the J gene lost 8 bases, with 14 bases spanning the gap. Germline loops: CDR1 MGHRA, CDR2 YSYEKL. Written as DNA, the CDR3 is TGCGCCAGCAGCCAAGCGGGCAGGGTCGGGGGCTACACCTTC. It is translated as CASSQAGRVGGYTF.

V usage is TRBV6-2 or TRBV6-3 and J usage is TRBJ2-1; D gene ambiguous. Looked up from germline, CDR1 is MNHEY and CDR2 is SVGEGT. V lost 5 bases to trimming and J lost 10 bases, with 9 bases between them. The CDR3 spans 11 residues. This chain's CDR3 is CASSPSREQFF. The CDR3 DNA reads as TGTGCCAGCAGTCCCTCCCGGGAGCAGTTCTTC.

This clone occurred a few times. This chain links TRBV3-1 (or the pseudogene TRBV3-2) with TRBJ2-3, with D maybe TRBD1 (6 bases). This CDR3 region has 13 residues. Between the trimmed V and J ends, which lost 3 bases and 4 bases, there was a span of 8 bases. From germline, CDR1 is LGHDT and CDR2 YNNKEL (reference sequence). Here the CDR3 DNA reads TGTGCCAGCAGCCAGGGGGCCTCAGATACGCAGTATTTT. Its translation is CASSQGASDTQYF.